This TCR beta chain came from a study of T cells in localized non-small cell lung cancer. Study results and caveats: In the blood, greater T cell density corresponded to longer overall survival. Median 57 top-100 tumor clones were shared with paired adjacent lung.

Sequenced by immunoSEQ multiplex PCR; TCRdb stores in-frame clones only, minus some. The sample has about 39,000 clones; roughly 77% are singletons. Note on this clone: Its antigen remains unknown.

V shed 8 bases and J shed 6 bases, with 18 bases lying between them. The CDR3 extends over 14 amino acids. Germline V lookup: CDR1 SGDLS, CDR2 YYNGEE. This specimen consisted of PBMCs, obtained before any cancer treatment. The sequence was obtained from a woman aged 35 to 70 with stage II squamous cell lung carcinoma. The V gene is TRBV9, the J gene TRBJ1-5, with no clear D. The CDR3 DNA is TGTGCCAGTTCGCAAGCGGGGATTGGTCAGCCCCAGCATTTT. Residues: CASSQAGIGQPQHF.